The 23 T cell receptor beta chains presented below share a single source sample, sequenced in a study of blood T cell repertoires in COVID-19. Clones were read by immunoSEQ multiplex PCR, and TCRdb kept only the in-frame ones, dropping some. The sample has 130,000 to 150,000 clones, roughly four fifths seen once. Sequenced material: peripheral blood. The source is a woman older than 75 in a cohort sampled during active or convalescent COVID-19.

The chain uses TRBV9 and TRBJ1-2, with unresolved D. The CDR3 totals 12 residues. Germline CDR1 and CDR2: SGDLS and YYNGEE. Trimming left V 3 bases short and J 7 bases short, with 10 bases between. In nucleotides, the CDR3 is TGTGCCAGCAGCGCCTCTAGTGGTGGCTACACCTTC. This translates into CASSASSGGYTF.

The V and J genes are TRBV5-5 and TRBJ2-4; D gene uncertain. The germline V and J ends were trimmed by 0 bases and 7 bases, with 11 bases remaining between them. There are 14 residues in the CDR3. Looked up from germline, CDR1 is SGHKS and CDR2 is YYEKEE (reference sequence). The CDR3 DNA reads as TGTGCCAGCAGCTTGGCCGGAACAGAGAACATTCAGTACTTC. It codes for CASSLAGTENIQYF.

V gene TRBV11-2 combines with J gene TRBJ2-2; 7 nucleotides line up with TRBD1. This CDR3 has 13 residues. CDR1 is SGHAT, CDR2 FQNNGV, per germline. Germline trimming cut 6 bases from V and 7 bases from J; bases unmatched to any gene: 5. In DNA, the CDR3 is TGTGCCAGCAGTAACAGGGGTTTCGGGGAGCTGTTTTTT. Its translation: CASSNRGFGELFF.

The chain uses TRBV18 and TRBJ2-2, with D unclear. The CDR3 runs 16 residues. Germline-derived CDR1 and CDR2 are KGHSH and LQKENI. V lost 3 bases and J lost 4, with 15 bases in between. The CDR3 DNA is TGTGCCAGCTCACCTTCCGCGATCACCGCCACCGGGGAGCTGTTTTTT. As protein: CASSPSAITATGELFF.

This sequence joins TRBV30 and TRBJ1-2, with TRBD1 matching 9 bases. The CDR3 consists of 12 residues. V shed 5 bases, J shed 8 bases, and the junction held 6 bases outside the gene matches. From germline, CDR1 is GTSNPN and CDR2 SVGIG (reference sequence). The DNA of the CDR3 is TGTGCCTGGGGGACAGGGTTAAGCGGCTACACCTTC. Amino acid sequence: CAWGTGLSGYTF.

The chain recombines TRBV19 with TRBJ2-7, with TRBD1 matching over 7 bases. This CDR3 contains 14 residues. The trim removed 5 bases at V and 1 base at J, leaving 5 bases unmatched. CDR1 LNHDA and CDR2 SQIVND come from the germline V gene (reference sequence). In DNA, the CDR3 is TGTGCCAGTAGTCGAGAGACAGGGTCCTACGAGCAGTACTTC. It yields the protein CASSRETGSYEQYF.

The gene calls are TRBV7-2 and TRBJ2-5, with 12 bases lining up with TRBD2. V was pared by 5 bases and J by 4 bases, with 8 bases of the junction left unmatched. The germline CDR1 and CDR2 sequences are SGHTA and FQGNSA. This CDR3 comprises 16 residues. CDR3 loop: CASSLRASGGGETQYF. The CDR3 bases are TGTGCCAGCAGCCTACGGGCTAGCGGGGGGGGAGAGACCCAGTACTTC.

The chain joins TRBV18 to TRBJ1-2; maybe TRBD1 (5 bases). Deletions cut 0 bases from V and 0 bases from J, with 11 bases between. CDR1 KGHSH and CDR2 LQKENI come from the germline V gene. There are 16 residues in the CDR3. This CDR3 reads CASSPPQGKANYGYTF. CDR3 DNA sequence: TGTGCCAGCTCACCACCGCAGGGCAAAGCTAACTATGGCTACACCTTC.

This clone has only a few counts. This rearrangement joins TRBV4-2 to TRBJ1-1, with 7 bases that match TRBD1. This CDR3 is 14 amino acids long. Germline trimming cut 2 bases from V and 3 bases from J; bases unmatched to any gene: 3. Germline V gene data show CDR1 as LGHNA and CDR2 as YNFKEQ. The CDR3 loop reads CASSQRQGYTEAFF. The CDR3 coding sequence is TGTGCCAGCAGCCAACGACAGGGTTACACTGAAGCTTTCTTT.

The chain links TRBV5-1 to TRBJ2-5; D gene unclear. Germline CDR1 and CDR2: SGHRS and YFSETQ. Trimming took off 1 base at V and 4 bases at J, with 11 bases between the two ends. The CDR3 totals 14 residues. CDR3 sequence: CASSLSRPSETQYF. CDR3 nucleotides: TGCGCCAGCAGCTTGTCGCGGCCTTCAGAGACCCAGTACTTC.

V is TRBV27 and J is TRBJ2-5, with TRBD2 identical over 7 bases. Germline trimming cut 1 base from V and 4 bases from J; bases unmatched to any gene: 9. The germline V gene encodes CDR1 MNHEY and CDR2 SMNVEV (reference sequence). The length of the CDR3 is 16 residues. The CDR3, as DNA: TGTGCCAGCAGTTTATACACCCGACTAGCAGGAGAGACCCAGTACTTC. Amino acids: CASSLYTRLAGETQYF.

The V gene is TRBV6-4, the J gene TRBJ1-2; 7 bases align to TRBD1. The CDR3 length is 14 residues. Germline lookup yields CDR1 MRHNA and CDR2 SNTAGT. Trimming at V came to 5 bases and at J to 5 bases, leaving 8 bases not matched to a gene. The CDR3 loop is CASSPTGLRYGYTF. Here the CDR3 DNA reads TGTGCCAGCAGTCCGACAGGGCTGCGGTATGGCTACACCTTC.

This chain links TRBV2 with TRBJ2-7, with a possible D match to TRBD1 (7 bases). The germline V and J ends were trimmed by 6 bases and 2 bases, with 11 bases remaining between them. Germline V lookup: CDR1 SNHLY, CDR2 FYNNEI. CDR3 size: 13 residues. CDR3 loop: CASRAGGPYEQYF. The CDR3 DNA is TGTGCCAGCAGGGCAGGGGGGCCCTACGAGCAGTACTTC.

The chain couples TRBV7-2 to TRBJ2-3; 8 bases are a match to TRBD2. There are 14 residues in the CDR3. Germline assignment: CDR1 SGHTA and CDR2 FQGNSA. V dropped 5 bases and J dropped 10; count of bases not matched to a gene: 11. The CDR3 sequence is CASSPSPGLGAQYF. For the CDR3, the DNA is TGTGCCAGCAGCCCATCACCGGGACTAGGCGCGCAGTATTTT.

This chain connects TRBV4-1 to TRBJ1-6; perhaps TRBD1 as D (6 bases). This CDR3 comprises 16 residues. CDR1 and CDR2 (germline): MGHRA, YSYEKL. The ends were cut back, 2 bases at V and 0 bases at J, with 8 bases in the middle. Here the CDR3 reads CASSQTDSSYNSPLHF. CDR3 coding DNA: TGCGCCAGCAGCCAAACGGACAGCTCCTATAATTCACCCCTCCACTTT.

This clone was seen only once. The DNA for the CDR3 is TGTGCCAGCAGCGAAGAGATCAGGGGGGATGAGCAGTTCTTC. Amino acids: CASSEEIRGDEQFF. V is TRBV9 and J is TRBJ2-1, with TRBD1 as a possible D gene (7 bases). V gave up 3 bases and J gave up 8 bases, with 15 bases separating them. Germline assignment: CDR1 SGDLS and CDR2 YYNGEE. CDR3 length: 14 residues. Looking up the rest from reference TRBV9 and TRBJ2-1 gives the full variable domain: DSGVTQTPKHLITATGQRVTLRCSPRSGDLSVYWYQQSLDQGLQFLIQYYNGEERAKGNILERFSAQQFPDLHSELNLSSLELGDSALYFCASSEEIRGDEQFFGPGTRLTVL.

This chain connects TRBV6-6 to TRBJ1-1; D ambiguous. Germline lookup yields CDR1 MNHNY and CDR2 SVGAGI (reference sequence). V lost 8 bases, J lost 5 bases, and 12 bases lay in between. The CDR3 runs to 12 residues. CDR3 sequence: CASSGRITEAFF. The CDR3 nucleotides are TGTGCCAGCTCGGGGAGAATAACTGAAGCTTTCTTT.

This clone was seen a handful of times. This specimen includes other DNA sequences encoding the same CDR3. The rearrangement joins TRBV4-2 to TRBJ1-2, with TRBD1 as a possible D gene (6 bases). This CDR3 comprises 13 residues. Deletions cut 0 bases from V and 4 bases from J, with 6 bases between. CDR1 and CDR2 (germline): LGHNA, YNFKEQ. The CDR3 DNA reads TGTGCCAGCAGCCAAGACAGGGGCTATGGCTACACCTTC. Translated, it gives CASSQDRGYGYTF.

V usage is TRBV9 and J usage is TRBJ2-5, with 7 positions matching TRBD1. Trimming took 2 bases from V and 5 from J; bases not matched to a gene: 9. The germline CDR1 and CDR2 sequences are SGDLS and YYNGEE. The CDR3 is made up of 15 amino acids. CDR3 nucleotide sequence: TGTGCCAGCAGCGTTCAAACAGGGGTGGGTGAGACCCAGTACTTC. Its translation: CASSVQTGVGETQYF.

This clone was seen just once. The rearrangement links TRBV2 to TRBJ2-1; 8 bases are shared with TRBD1. The CDR3 runs to 16 residues. The germline CDR1 and CDR2 sequences are SNHLY and FYNNEI. V was pared by 4 bases and J by 7 bases, with 12 bases of the junction left unmatched. CDR3: CASSAGTGRKLNEQFF. CDR3 in DNA: TGTGCCAGCAGTGCAGGGACAGGAAGAAAATTGAATGAGCAGTTCTTC. The entire variable domain, with the rest obtained from reference TRBV2 and TRBJ2-1, is as follows: EPEVTQTPSHQVTQMGQEVILRCVPISNHLYFYWYRQILGQKVEFLVSFYNNEISEKSEIFDDQFSVERPDGSNFTLKIRSTKLEDSAMYFCASSAGTGRKLNEQFFGPGTRLTVL.

The V gene is TRBV4-1, the J gene TRBJ1-1; 11 nucleotides agree with TRBD1. V lost 0 bases, J lost 3 bases, and 3 bases stayed unmatched. CDR3 length: 16 residues. Germline CDR1 is MGHRA and CDR2 is YSYEKL. The DNA of the CDR3 is TGCGCCAGCAGCCAAGAAGGGACAGGGGGGGACACTGAAGCTTTCTTT. This gives the protein CASSQEGTGGDTEAFF.

The sample holds a few counts of this clone. The chain carries TRBV7-9 and TRBJ2-7, with D maybe TRBD1 (6 bases). Germline assignment: CDR1 SEHNR and CDR2 FQNEAQ (reference sequence). Between the trimmed V and J ends, which lost 4 bases and 2 bases, there was a span of 12 bases. There are 14 residues in the CDR3. In DNA, the CDR3 is TGTGCCAGCAGCTCACGAGGGGGTGCCTACGAGCAGTACGTC. This encodes CASSSRGGAYEQYV.

The table lists this clone with a few counts. The V gene is TRBV2, the J gene TRBJ1-5, with 9 bases that match TRBD1. This CDR3 region has 14 residues. V trimming: 5 bases; J trimming: 4 bases; junction bases outside the gene matches: 3. Germline CDR1 is SNHLY and CDR2 is FYNNEI. This CDR3 is CASSRDRVNQPQHF. The DNA for the CDR3 is TGTGCCAGCAGTCGGGACAGGGTAAATCAGCCCCAGCATTTT.